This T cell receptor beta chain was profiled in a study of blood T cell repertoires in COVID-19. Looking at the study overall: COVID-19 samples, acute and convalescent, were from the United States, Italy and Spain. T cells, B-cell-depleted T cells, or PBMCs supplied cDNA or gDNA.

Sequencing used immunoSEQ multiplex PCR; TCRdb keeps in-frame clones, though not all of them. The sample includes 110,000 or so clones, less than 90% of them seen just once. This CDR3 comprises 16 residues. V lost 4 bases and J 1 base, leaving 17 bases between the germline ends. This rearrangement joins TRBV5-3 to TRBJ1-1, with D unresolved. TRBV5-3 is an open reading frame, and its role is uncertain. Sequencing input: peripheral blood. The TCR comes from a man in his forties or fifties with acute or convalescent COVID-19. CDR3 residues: CARSRVGRSENTEAFF. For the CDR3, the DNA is TGTGCCAGAAGCCGGGTAGGGAGGTCAGAGAACACTGAAGCTTTCTTT.